This TCR beta chain was sequenced in a study of post-analysis software for immune sequencing data. For the study at large: Some patients lacked subtype; others had relapsing-remitting, secondary progressive or progressive-relapsing disease. Broader study findings: Clustering by F measure revealed strong co-clustering among samples prepared together in one batch.

Unique molecular identifiers were carried by the TCR beta cDNA libraries. TCRdb passed the PCR reads through MiXCR, listing each CDR3 protein once. The sample holds approximately 690,000 distinct CDR3 sequences; approximately 59% are singletons and the top ten take 11%. Concerning this clonotype: No antigen is known for it.

The sequence was obtained from a girl aged 2-9 years with multiple sclerosis. Material for sequencing was blood.

The CDR3 region is CASSSGQTSYNEQFF. In DNA, the CDR3 is TGTGCCAGCAGCTCAGGACAGACCTCCTACAATGAGCAGTTCTTC. This chain joins TRBV11-2 and TRBJ2-1; D might be TRBD1 (6 bases). CDR3 length: 15 residues. V gave up 4 bases and J gave up 0 bases, with 10 bases separating them. Germline V gene sequence: CDR1 SGHAT, CDR2 FQNNGV.